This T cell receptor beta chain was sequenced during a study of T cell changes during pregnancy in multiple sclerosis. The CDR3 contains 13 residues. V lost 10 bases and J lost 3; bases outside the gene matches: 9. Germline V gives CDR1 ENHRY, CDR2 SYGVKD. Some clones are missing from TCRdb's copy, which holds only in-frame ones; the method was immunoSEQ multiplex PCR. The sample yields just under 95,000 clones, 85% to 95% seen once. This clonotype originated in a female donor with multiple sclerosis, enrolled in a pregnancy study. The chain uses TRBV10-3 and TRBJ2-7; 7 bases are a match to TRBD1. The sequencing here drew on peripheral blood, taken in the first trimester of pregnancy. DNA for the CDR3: TGTGCCACCACCGGGACAGCTAACTACGAGCAGTACTTC. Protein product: CATTGTANYEQYF.